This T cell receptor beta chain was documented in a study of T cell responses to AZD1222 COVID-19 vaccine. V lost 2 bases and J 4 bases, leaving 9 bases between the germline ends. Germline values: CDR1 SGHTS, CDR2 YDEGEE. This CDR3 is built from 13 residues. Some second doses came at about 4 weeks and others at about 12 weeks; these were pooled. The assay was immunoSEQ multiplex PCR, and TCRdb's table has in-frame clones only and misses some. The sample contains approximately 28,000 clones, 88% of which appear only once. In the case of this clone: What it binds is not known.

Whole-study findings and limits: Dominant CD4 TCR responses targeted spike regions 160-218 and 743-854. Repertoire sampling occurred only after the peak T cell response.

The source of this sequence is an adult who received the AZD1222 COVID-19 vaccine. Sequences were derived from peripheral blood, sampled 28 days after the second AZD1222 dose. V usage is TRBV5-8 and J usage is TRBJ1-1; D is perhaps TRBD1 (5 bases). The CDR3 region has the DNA TGTGCCAGCAGCTTTGGGGGTCCCACTGAAGCTTTCTTT. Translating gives CASSFGGPTEAFF.